The 12 T cell receptor beta chains below were found in one sample sequenced in a study of cytomegalovirus exposure and HLA in healthy donors. The PCR had 60 Vbeta and 13 Jbeta primers. Measured with immunoSEQ multiplex PCR; TCRdb has only the in-frame clones, and not every one. The sample contains about 110,000 clones, 82% of which appear only once. The sample consisted of PBMCs. The receptors shown here come from a young man in good health and CMV-seropositive.

The rearrangement links TRBV11-3 to TRBJ2-4; the D gene is possibly TRBD2 (6 bases). CDR1 SGHNT and CDR2 YENEEA come from the germline V gene. There are 15 residues in the CDR3. With 4 bases removed from V and 3 bases from J, the gap between germline ends came to 13 bases. CDR3: CASSSDRENKNIQYF. In nucleotides, the CDR3 is TGTGCCAGCAGCTCCGACCGGGAGAACAAAAACATTCAGTACTTC.

This clone has only a few counts. This chain uses TRBV5-6 with TRBJ2-3, with unresolved D. This CDR3 has 15 amino acids. Germline lookup yields CDR1 SGHDT and CDR2 YYEEEE. V lost 0 bases and J lost 5, with 13 bases in between. The CDR3: CASSLEVLSVDTQYF. In nucleotides, the CDR3 is TGTGCCAGCAGCTTGGAAGTACTGTCGGTAGATACGCAGTATTTT.

The gene calls are TRBV4-2 and TRBJ1-6, with 8 bases fitting TRBD1. The germline V gene has CDR1 LGHNA and CDR2 YNFKEQ. This CDR3 contains 16 residues. V lost 1 base, J lost 9 bases, and 8 bases stayed unmatched. The chain's CDR3 is CASSQGTGYKGSPLHF. Here the CDR3 DNA reads TGTGCCAGCAGCCAAGGGACAGGGTATAAGGGTTCACCCCTCCACTTT.

This clone was picked up one time. CDR3 DNA: TGTGCCAGCAGTAACTACAGGGCCGGGTTCACTGAAGCTTTCTTT. Amino acid sequence: CASSNYRAGFTEAFF. V and J are TRBV28 and TRBJ1-1, with D perhaps TRBD1 (6 bases). This CDR3 has 15 residues. Trimming cost V 5 bases and J 4 bases, with 17 bases left between them. Germline CDR1 and CDR2: MDHEN and SYDVKM.

A single count supports this clone. The chain couples TRBV5-1 to TRBJ1-1; 12 bases match TRBD1. The V segment lost 5 bases and the J segment 4 bases; nucleotides outside the gene matches: 3. The CDR3 runs to 14 residues. Per germline, CDR1 SGHRS and CDR2 YFSETQ. CDR3 protein: CASRGTGGLTEAFF. The CDR3 DNA follows: TGCGCCAGCAGGGGGACAGGGGGCCTCACTGAAGCTTTCTTT.

This clone came up a few times. The chain has TRBV28 and TRBJ1-6, with 10 bases identical to TRBD1. V lost 7 bases, J lost 6 bases, and 21 bases stayed unmatched. This CDR3 contains 20 residues. From germline, CDR1 is MDHEN and CDR2 SYDVKM. CDR3 protein: CASNTIRDRGLSTLNSPLHF. The CDR3 DNA follows: TGTGCCAGCAATACCATCCGGGACAGGGGTTTGTCCACCCTTAATTCACCCCTCCACTTT.

This chain connects TRBV29-1 to TRBJ2-5; TRBD2 matches 8 bases. Germline loops: CDR1 SQVTM, CDR2 ANQGSEA. The junction had 7 bases not matched to a gene; V was cut back by 0 bases and J by 7 bases. This CDR3 has 14 residues. The CDR3: CSVEDPGGLGTQYF. The CDR3 DNA is TGCAGCGTTGAAGATCCGGGGGGGCTCGGGACCCAGTACTTC.

V is TRBV11-2 and J is TRBJ1-2, with a tentative D call TRBD1 (5 bases). The V end was cut by 1 base, the J end by 1 base, with 13 bases between. The CDR3 has 16 residues. Germline CDR1 reads SGHAT; CDR2 reads FQNNGV. The DNA for the CDR3 is TGTGCCAGCAGCTTAGGCCCCCCCAGGGTTAACTATGGCTACACCTTC. This codes for CASSLGPPRVNYGYTF.

V usage is TRBV7-2 and J usage is TRBJ2-7, with 8 bases aligning to TRBD2. Germline CDR1 is SGHTA and CDR2 is FQGNSA. The CDR3 is 19 amino acids. With V trimmed by 5 bases and J by 2 bases, 20 bases remained unmatched. CDR3 nucleotides: TGTGCCAGCAGCCCAAGGCGCGGGCGGGGGGCCACGGGGCCCTACGAGCAGTACTTC. This encodes CASSPRRGRGATGPYEQYF.

This clone was detected only a few times. The rearrangement links TRBV5-1 to TRBJ1-1; D call uncertain. Trimming pared 0 bases from V and 4 bases from J, leaving 10 bases between. Germline CDR1 reads SGHRS; CDR2 reads YFSETQ. This CDR3 is built from 14 residues. DNA for the CDR3: TGCGCCAGCAGCTTGGAGATCGCGAGCACTGAAGCTTTCTTT. It encodes CASSLEIASTEAFF. The full variable domain, in which reference TRBV5-1 and TRBJ1-1 provide the parts outside the CDR3, is KAGVTQTPRYLIKTRGQQVTLSCSPISGHRSVSWYQQTPGQGLQFLFEYFSETQRNKGNFPGRFSGRQFSNSRSEMNVSTLELGDSALYLCASSLEIASTEAFFGQGTRLTVV.

V gene TRBV11-1 combines with J gene TRBJ2-7; a possible D gene is TRBD2 (5 bases). Between the trimmed V and J ends, which lost 5 bases and 3 bases, there was a span of 14 bases. The CDR3 covers 14 residues. Germline CDR1 reads SGHAT; CDR2 reads FQDESV (reference sequence). The CDR3 sequence: CASSPNAGSYEQYF. The CDR3 nucleotides are TGTGCCAGCAGCCCGAACGCTGGGAGCTACGAGCAGTACTTC.

CDR3: CASSITGSHLSGANVLTF. The CDR3 DNA reads as TGTGCCAGCAGCATTACCGGGTCGCATCTCTCTGGGGCCAACGTCCTGACTTTC. The V gene is TRBV9, the J gene TRBJ2-6; D remains unclear. CDR1 and CDR2 (germline): SGDLS, YYNGEE. V was pared by 4 bases and J by 0 bases, with 17 bases between. The CDR3 runs to 18 residues.